These T cell receptor beta chains were read from a single sample in a study of T cell changes during pregnancy in multiple sclerosis. The assay was immunoSEQ multiplex PCR, and TCRdb's table has in-frame clones only and misses some. This sample carries 40,000 to 60,000 clones, around 94% of them seen once, and the ten largest clones take 0.45% to 0.55%. The sample here was CD4+ T cells from peripheral blood mononuclear cells, taken in the first trimester of pregnancy. The receptors were gathered from a female donor with multiple sclerosis, enrolled in a pregnancy study. Both conserved end residues are part of each CDR3. Fields, in order: clone size, J gene, V gene, CDR3 length, D gene, CDR3 protein, CDR3 DNA. D genes are given only for firm matches. Clone size is stated in some rows and not others, as once, few, many or a class when expanded.

>few|TRBJ1-2|TRBV6-5|13|NA
CASSYGRDYGYTF
TGTGCCAGCAGTTACGGGAGAGACTATGGCTACACCTTC
>NA|TRBJ1-1|TRBV19|14|NA
CASRLDTPGTEAFF
TGTGCCAGTAGACTTGATACCCCGGGCACTGAAGCTTTCTTT
>NA|TRBJ2-7|TRBV11-2|15|TRBD1
CASSLGQGITYEQYF
TGTGCCAGCAGCTTAGGACAGGGGATCACCTACGAGCAGTACTTC
>NA|TRBJ1-2|TRBV19|17|NA
CASSLRAGIPPIYGYTF
TGTGCCAGTAGTCTCCGGGCAGGGATCCCTCCTATCTATGGCTACACCTTC
>NA|TRBJ1-1|TRBV5-1|13|NA
CASSLSPNTEAFF
TGCGCCAGCAGCTTGTCTCCGAACACTGAAGCTTTCTTT
>NA|TRBJ2-2|TRBV7-2|15|NA
CASSLAQVIAGELFF
TGTGCCAGCAGCTTAGCGCAGGTTATCGCCGGGGAGCTGTTTTTT
>NA|TRBJ1-2|TRBV19|14|NA
CASINDRTNYGYTF
TGTGCCAGTATCAACGACAGAACTAACTATGGCTACACCTTC
>NA|TRBJ2-5|TRBV15|13|NA
CATSGRDLETQYF
TGTGCCACCAGCGGCCGGGACTTAGAGACCCAGTACTTC
>NA|TRBJ1-2|TRBV6-1|14|NA
CASTLLGGRRGYTF
TGTGCCAGCACCCTGCTTGGGGGCCGGCGTGGCTACACCTTC
>NA|TRBJ2-1|TRBV29-1|15|TRBD2
CSELPLAGGAGEQFF
TGCAGCGAACTACCCCTAGCGGGGGGGGCTGGTGAGCAGTTCTTC
>NA|TRBJ1-2|TRBV5-4|18|TRBD1
CASSPDWDRGSLYYGYTF
TGTGCCAGCAGCCCAGATTGGGACAGGGGTTCGCTTTACTATGGCTACACCTTC
>NA|TRBJ1-1|TRBV7-6|14|TRBD1
CASSSGQENTEAFF
TGTGCCAGCAGCTCGGGACAGGAGAACACTGAAGCTTTCTTT
>NA|TRBJ2-5|TRBV11-2|18|NA
CASSSVKGPRILQETQYF
TGTGCCAGCAGCTCGGTCAAGGGGCCGAGAATTTTACAAGAGACCCAGTACTTC
>NA|TRBJ1-1|TRBV6-5|15|NA
CASTYQGNGNTEAFF
TGTGCCAGCACCTATCAGGGGAACGGGAACACTGAAGCTTTCTTT
>NA|TRBJ2-7|TRBV5-1|12|NA
CASGDTAYEQYF
TGCGCCAGCGGGGACACCGCCTACGAGCAGTACTTC
>NA|TRBJ2-1|TRBV27|12|NA
CASSSRGGEQFF
TGTGCCAGCAGTTCGCGTGGCGGTGAGCAGTTCTTC
>NA|TRBJ1-1|TRBV20-1|11|NA
CSSGPNTEAFF
TGCAGTTCAGGGCCTAACACTGAAGCTTTCTTT
>NA|TRBJ2-7|TRBV18|14|NA
CASTHDSLSYEQYF
TGTGCCAGCACGCATGACAGCCTCTCCTACGAGCAGTACTTC
>NA|TRBJ2-3|TRBV7-6|12|TRBD2
CASSFGEGTQYF
TGTGCCAGCAGCTTCGGGGAGGGTACGCAGTATTTT
>NA|TRBJ1-5|TRBV2|15|NA
CASTEQGWGNQPQHF
TGTGCCAGCACAGAGCAGGGTTGGGGCAATCAGCCCCAGCATTTT
>NA|TRBJ2-5|TRBV9|14|NA
CASSGDRLQETQYF
TGTGCCAGCAGCGGTGACAGATTACAAGAGACCCAGTACTTC
>NA|TRBJ1-4|TRBV6-6|15|NA
CASRGPEATNEKLFF
TGTGCCAGCAGGGGCCCGGAGGCAACTAATGAAAAACTGTTTTTT
>few|TRBJ1-6|TRBV2|14|NA
CASTDIPPNSPLHF
TGTGCCAGCACGGACATTCCACCTAATTCACCCCTCCACTTT
>NA|TRBJ1-2|TRBV5-1|13|TRBD1
CASSPGQGVGYTF
TGCGCCAGCAGCCCGGGACAGGGGGTTGGCTACACCTTC
>NA|TRBJ2-7|TRBV15|13|NA
CATSRDPVGEQYF
TGTGCCACCAGCAGAGATCCAGTCGGGGAGCAGTACTTC
>NA|TRBJ2-1|TRBV7-6|16|NA
CASSPIRGAGYNEQFF
TGTGCCAGCAGTCCTATACGGGGGGCTGGCTACAATGAGCAGTTCTTC
>NA|TRBJ1-3|TRBV5-1|14|NA
CASSLASSGNTIYF
TGCGCCAGCAGCTTGGCCTCCTCTGGAAACACCATATATTTT
>NA|TRBJ2-7|TRBV4-1|14|TRBD1
CASSQPGQTYEQYF
TGCGCCAGCAGCCAACCGGGACAGACCTACGAGCAGTACTTC
>NA|TRBJ2-2|TRBV9|14|TRBD1
CASSGQGYTGELFF
TGTGCCAGCTCCGGACAGGGCTACACCGGGGAGCTGTTTTTT
>NA|TRBJ2-6|TRBV7-9|17|TRBD1
CASSPWDRANGANVLTF
TGTGCCAGCAGCCCCTGGGACAGGGCTAATGGGGCCAACGTCCTGACTTTC
>few|TRBJ2-2|TRBV5-1|14|NA
CASSKTTNTGELFF
TGCGCCAGCAGCAAGACTACTAACACCGGGGAGCTGTTTTTT